This T cell receptor beta chain was profiled in a study of T cells in Graves' hyperthyroidism and ophthalmopathy. It was RNA transcripts that yielded the amplified TCR beta CDR3 regions. During a first-round RT-PCR of the TCR CDR3, the HTBI primer set was used. TCRdb recomputed calls from the multiplex PCR reads with MiXCR, one row per CDR3 protein. The top ten clones hold 30% to 35% of a sample with 250,000 to 300,000 distinct CDR3 sequences, around 15% of them seen once. The CDR3 is 16 residues long. The V gene end was trimmed by 1 base and the J gene end by 3 bases; junction bases not matched to a gene: 7. CDR1 and CDR2 from the germline V gene are LGHNA and YNFKEQ. A word on this clonotype: This may stem from a read error, because a much larger clone lies one nucleotide away.

This sequence joins TRBV4-2 and TRBJ2-7; 9 nucleotides line up with TRBD2. This receptor was identified in a woman between 45 and 65 years old with Graves' hyperthyroidism that later progressed to Graves' ophthalmopathy. The source material was blood. CDR3 sequence reads: CASSQVAGGPFYEQYF. In nucleotides, the CDR3 is TGTGCCAGCAGCCAAGTGGCGGGAGGGCCATTCTACGAGCAGTACTTC.